The source of this T cell receptor beta chain is a study of blood T cell repertoires in COVID-19. Across the study: Collection of acute and convalescent COVID-19 samples took place in the United States, Italy and Spain. Sources were T cells, B-cell-depleted T cells, or PBMCs; the material itself was cDNA or gDNA.

This clone was seen more than once but under ten times. Recruited during active infection, patients (from Seattle) were subsequently followed longitudinally. Germline loops: CDR1 SGDLS, CDR2 YYNGEE. The CDR3 sequence is 15 residues long. The V end was cut by 3 bases, the J end by 8 bases, with 17 bases between. Per the study methods: The authors estimated nucleated cell counts from reference gene primer amplification. The protocol was immunoSEQ multiplex PCR, while the TCRdb copy is restricted to in-frame clones and leaves out a portion. V, J and clone size are taken as reported in that table, and D and trimming were inferred from the DNA itself. The table lists over 45,000 clones, approximately 92% of them singletons.

The receptor was isolated from a woman aged 55-69 years with COVID-19, enrolled during active disease. Sequencing used peripheral blood. The chain employs TRBV9 and TRBJ2-2; D is possibly TRBD1 (6 bases). The CDR3 coding sequence is TGTGCCAGCAGCGGGAGGTGGGGGCCCACGGGGGAGCTGTTTTTT. It specifies CASSGRWGPTGELFF.